The TCR beta chain under discussion was sequenced for a study of shared clonotypes between healthy human individuals. Germline CDR1 is DFQATT and CDR2 is SNEGSKA (reference sequence). V was cut by 0 bases and J by 12 bases, with 3 bases left in between. The CDR3 totals 8 residues. This clone has just a few counts. The same CDR3 arises from other DNA sequences in this sample as well. The unsorted PBMC sample used ten immunoSEQ deep assay plates. Here immunoSEQ multiplex PCR was the method, and the copy in TCRdb shows in-frame clones only, minus some. The sample comprises about 560,000 clones, around three quarters of which are singletons, and approximately 12% rests with the top ten.

The J gene is TRBJ2-7, the V gene TRBV20-1; the D is unclear. Sample: PBMCs. The receptor comes from a woman aged 40 to 50 in good health. Some clones in this sample may be carry-over from other donors' samples. The CDR3 protein is CSARDRYF. CDR3 nucleotide sequence: TGCAGTGCTAGAGATCGGTACTTC.